The following is a T cell receptor beta chain sequence with its context. The entry originates in a study of blood T cell repertoires in COVID-19. On the study more broadly: COVID-19 samples from acute and convalescent phases originated in the United States, Italy and Spain. T cells, B-cell-depleted T cells, or PBMCs supplied cDNA or gDNA.

In the original processing: How many nucleated cells were present was estimated from reference gene primer amplification. TCRdb's copy holds only in-frame clones and misses some; the assay was immunoSEQ multiplex PCR. V and J calls and clone size are as listed in that table; D and trimming were resolved from the DNA. Among roughly 250,000 clones listed, over 70% were seen once. CDR1 and CDR2 (germline): MRHNA, SNTAGT. Losses at the gene ends were 7 bases for V and 3 bases for J; bases not matched to a gene: 6. The CDR3 consists of 16 residues. The chain links TRBV6-4 to TRBJ1-4; 12 bases map to TRBD1. The sequence was obtained from a human donor in a cohort sampled during active COVID-19. The sample comprised peripheral blood. CDR3 in DNA: TGTGCCAGCACCGGGACAGGGGGCATGTCTAATGAAAAACTGTTTTTT. It codes for CASTGTGGMSNEKLFF.